Listed below are T cell receptor beta chains from one sample, sequenced in a study of cytomegalovirus exposure and HLA in healthy donors. Some clones are missing from TCRdb's copy, which holds only in-frame ones; the method was immunoSEQ multiplex PCR. The sample includes tens of thousands of clones, 75% to 80% of them seen just once. Input material: PBMCs. The receptors shown here come from a woman in her thirties or forties in good health and CMV-seronegative. CDR3s include the opening cysteine and the closing phenylalanine or tryptophan. D genes are given only for firm matches. Not every row has a clone size; where given, it reads once, few, many or a size class.

size,J,D,length,V,CDR3,DNA
.,TRBJ1-2,.,13,TRBV7-2,CASSLVAVEGYTF,TGTGCCAGCAGCTTAGTCGCCGTCGAGGGCTACACCTTC
.,TRBJ1-5,.,15,TRBV7-6,CASSLTPTQDQPQHF,TGTGCCAGCAGCTTAACACCGACACAGGATCAGCCCCAGCATTTT
.,TRBJ1-6,.,14,TRBV19,CASSPPGDNSPLHF,TGTGCCAGTAGTCCCCCAGGGGATAATTCACCCCTCCACTTT
.,TRBJ2-1,.,13,TRBV5-1,CASSLDSYNEQFF,TGCGCCAGCAGTCTGGACAGCTACAATGAGCAGTTCTTC
.,TRBJ1-2,.,17,TRBV11-2,CASSFPPGGVRDYGYTF,TGTGCCAGCAGCTTCCCCCCCGGGGGGGTAAGGGACTATGGCTACACCTTC
.,TRBJ1-1,.,14,TRBV15,CATSRVEQGSEAFF,TGTGCCACCAGCAGAGTGGAACAGGGCTCTGAAGCTTTCTTT
.,TRBJ2-5,TRBD2,13,TRBV10-3,CAISGGAGETQYF,TGTGCCATCAGCGGGGGGGCCGGGGAGACCCAGTACTTC
.,TRBJ1-1,.,13,TRBV18,CASSAGQTTEAFF,TGTGCCAGCTCCGCGGGGCAGACTACTGAAGCTTTCTTT
.,TRBJ1-5,TRBD1,14,TRBV6-5,CASRPGQGVQPQHF,TGTGCCAGCAGGCCGGGACAGGGGGTCCAGCCCCAGCATTTT
.,TRBJ1-2,TRBD1,16,TRBV4-1,CASSQERRQGAEGYTF,TGCGCCAGCAGCCAAGAGCGGCGACAGGGGGCCGAAGGCTACACCTTC
few,TRBJ2-7,.,13,TRBV4-1,CASSQQTGYEQYF,TGCGCCAGCAGCCAACAGACGGGCTACGAGCAGTACTTC
.,TRBJ1-4,TRBD1,14,TRBV6-1,CAGAGGFTNEKLFF,TGTGCCGGGGCAGGGGGGTTTACTAATGAAAAACTGTTTTTT
.,TRBJ1-5,.,15,TRBV19,CASSIQGYSNQPQHF,TGTGCCAGTAGTATCCAGGGATATAGCAATCAGCCCCAGCATTTT
.,TRBJ2-7,TRBD2,13,TRBV5-1,CASSLAGTYEQYF,TGCGCCAGCAGCTTAGCGGGGACCTACGAGCAGTACTTC
.,TRBJ2-2,.,15,TRBV2,CASSEDRTANGELFF,TGTGCCAGCAGTGAAGATAGGACAGCCAACGGGGAGCTGTTTTTT
.,TRBJ2-3,.,13,TRBV7-2,CASSSQGADTQYF,TGTGCCAGCAGCTCACAGGGTGCAGATACGCAGTATTTT
.,TRBJ1-1,TRBD1,15,TRBV6-1,CASSLGTGDNTEAFF,TGTGCCAGCAGTTTGGGGACAGGGGACAACACTGAAGCTTTCTTT
.,TRBJ1-5,TRBD1,15,TRBV7-9,CASSSDRGTNQPQHF,TGTGCCAGCAGCTCGGACAGGGGGACCAATCAGCCCCAGCATTTT
.,TRBJ1-5,.,17,TRBV27,CASSPRGGAGSNQPQHF,TGTGCCAGCAGTCCCCGTGGTGGGGCAGGAAGCAATCAGCCCCAGCATTTT
.,TRBJ2-7,.,15,TRBV5-1,CASSPGDNRANEQYF,TGCGCCAGCAGCCCCGGGGATAACAGGGCCAACGAGCAGTACTTC
.,TRBJ1-1,.,15,TRBV4-2,CASSLMLTDDTEAFF,TGTGCCAGCAGCCTAATGTTGACAGACGACACTGAAGCTTTCTTT
few,TRBJ2-3,.,12,TRBV6-5,CALITSTDTQYF,TGTGCCCTTATTACTAGCACAGATACGCAGTATTTT
.,TRBJ1-5,TRBD1,15,TRBV5-6,CASSWDRGFHQPQHF,TGTGCCAGCAGCTGGGACAGGGGTTTCCATCAGCCCCAGCATTTT
few,TRBJ1-1,TRBD1,18,TRBV7-9,CASSLAVPGTGDNTEAFF,TGTGCCAGCAGCTTAGCGGTCCCCGGGACAGGGGATAACACTGAAGCTTTCTTT
.,TRBJ1-5,TRBD1,14,TRBV2,CACMRQGVNQPQHF,TGTGCCTGTATGCGACAGGGCGTCAATCAGCCCCAGCATTTT
few,TRBJ2-7,.,14,TRBV5-1,CASSEGQFSYEQYF,TGCGCCAGCAGTGAGGGTCAATTCTCCTACGAGCAGTACTTC
.,TRBJ1-1,.,18,TRBV7-9,CASSFLTGRRISNTEAFF,TGTGCCAGCAGCTTTTTAACAGGGAGACGGATTTCGAACACTGAAGCTTTCTTT
.,TRBJ1-5,.,13,TRBV2,CAIKGRDGSPQHF,TGTGCCATCAAGGGGCGAGACGGTTCGCCCCAGCATTTT
few,TRBJ2-3,.,14,TRBV5-4,CASSFRGSTDTQYF,TGTGCCAGCAGCTTTCGGGGGAGCACAGATACGCAGTATTTT
.,TRBJ1-6,.,15,TRBV7-9,CASSLGQGTNSPLHF,TGTGCCAGCAGCTTAGGGCAGGGGACTAATTCACCCCTCCACTTT
.,TRBJ1-1,.,16,TRBV4-3,CASSKDPTGSYTEAFF,TGCGCCAGCAGCAAAGACCCCACCGGGAGTTACACTGAAGCTTTCTTT
.,TRBJ1-5,.,14,TRBV4-1,CASSQVDSNQPQNF,TGCGCCAGCAGCCAAGTGGACAGTAATCAGCCCCAGAATTTT
.,TRBJ2-2,TRBD1,16,TRBV27,CASSPRQGPYTGELFF,TGTGCCAGCAGTCCGAGACAGGGGCCGTACACCGGGGAGCTGTTTTTT
.,TRBJ1-5,.,15,TRBV7-6,CASSLEGGSEQPQHF,TGTGCCAGCAGCTTAGAGGGAGGGAGTGAGCAGCCCCAGCATTTT
.,TRBJ2-7,TRBD1,16,TRBV7-2,CASSQGQGVPWGEQYF,TGTGCCAGCAGCCAGGGACAGGGGGTTCCGTGGGGGGAGCAGTACTTC
.,TRBJ2-7,TRBD1,14,TRBV29-1,CSVEDQQGAYEQYF,TGCAGCGTTGAAGATCAACAGGGGGCTTACGAGCAGTACTTC
.,TRBJ2-6,TRBD2,17,TRBV7-2,CASSSGGRPSGANVLTF,TGTGCCAGCAGCTCGGGGGGAAGGCCTTCTGGGGCCAACGTCCTGACTTTC
many,TRBJ1-1,.,13,TRBV7-8,CASSPSLDRDAFF,TGTGCCAGCAGCCCTAGTTTGGACAGAGACGCTTTCTTT
once,TRBJ2-1,TRBD1,14,TRBV2,CASSELWTGDEQFF,TGTGCCAGCAGTGAACTATGGACAGGGGATGAGCAGTTCTTC
.,TRBJ1-2,TRBD1,12,TRBV6-1,CASGTGGRGYTF,TGTGCCAGTGGGACAGGGGGCCGGGGCTACACCTTC
.,TRBJ2-2,TRBD1,14,TRBV30,CAWSVKGATGELFF,TGTGCCTGGAGTGTAAAGGGGGCGACCGGGGAGCTGTTTTTT
.,TRBJ1-5,.,16,TRBV18,CASSPLGMGLGQPQHF,TGTGCCAGCTCACCCCTGGGAATGGGGCTGGGTCAGCCCCAGCATTTT